Each of the 18 T cell receptor beta chains below was sequenced from the same sample in a study of OX40 agonist ivuxolimab in advanced cancers. Data came from immunoSEQ multiplex PCR; TCRdb stores just in-frame clones and leaves some out. The sample shows roughly 100,000 clones, approximately 90% of them seen only once. Sequencing used CD4+ or CD8+ T cells sorted from blood, obtained in a trial of the OX40 agonist ivuxolimab. The source is an adult with an advanced solid tumor such as melanoma, head and neck, liver or kidney cancer.

This chain joins TRBV7-8 and TRBJ2-7, with a tentative D call TRBD2 (6 bases). Germline lookup yields CDR1 SGHVS and CDR2 FQNEAQ. Trimming removed 6 bases at V and 7 bases at J, with 10 bases between. The CDR3 is 11 amino acids. CDR3 nucleotides: TGTGCCAGCAGGGGGGGTGTAGAGCAGTACTTC. Translated: CASRGGVEQYF. Complete variable domain (other parts from reference TRBV7-8 and TRBJ2-7): GAGVSQSPRYKVAKRGQDVALRCDPISGHVSLFWYQQALGQGPEFLTYFQNEAQLDKSGLPSDRFFAERPEGSVSTLKIQRTQQEDSAVYLCASRGGVEQYFGPGTRLTVT.

The V gene is TRBV6-4, the J gene TRBJ2-2; tentative D call: TRBD2 (5 bases). With 4 bases removed from V and 2 bases from J, the gap between germline ends came to 11 bases. The germline V gene has CDR1 MRHNA and CDR2 SNTAGT. The CDR3 runs to 15 residues. CDR3 region: CASSAGVGNTGELFF. DNA of the CDR3: TGTGCCAGCAGTGCCGGGGTAGGCAACACCGGGGAGCTGTTTTTT.

This rearrangement joins TRBV28 to TRBJ2-6; D call uncertain. Between the trimmed V and J ends, which lost 4 bases and 0 bases, there was a span of 4 bases. CDR3 size: 14 residues. Germline CDR1 reads MDHEN; CDR2 reads SYDVKM. CDR3 region: CASSYLSGANVLTF. CDR3 DNA: TGTGCCAGCAGTTATCTCTCTGGGGCCAACGTCCTGACTTTC.

The chain carries TRBV5-1 and TRBJ2-6; D not resolved. Germline lookup yields CDR1 SGHRS and CDR2 YFSETQ. The CDR3 runs 15 residues. The V gene lost 6 bases and the J gene lost 2 bases, with 12 bases spanning the gap. The CDR3: CASTRTGPGANVLTF. In DNA form, the CDR3 reads TGCGCCAGCACACGAACGGGCCCTGGGGCCAACGTCCTGACTTTC.

This rearrangement joins TRBV7-2 to TRBJ2-3; the match to TRBD2 covers 11 bases. The CDR3 spans 15 residues. Looked up from germline, CDR1 is SGHTA and CDR2 is FQGNSA. After removal of 5 bases from V and 3 bases from J, the junction contained 4 bases not matched to a gene. CDR3 residues: CASSTRLAGTDTQYF. The CDR3 DNA sequence: TGTGCCAGCAGCACCCGACTAGCGGGGACAGATACGCAGTATTTT.

This sequence joins TRBV2 and TRBJ2-1; 11 nucleotides agree with TRBD1. Trimming took 8 bases from V and 8 from J; bases not matched to a gene: 5. CDR3 length equals 13 residues. In germline, CDR1 is SNHLY, CDR2 FYNNEI. CDR3 in DNA: TGTGCCAGCTTGGGACAGGGGGGCGATGAGCAGTTCTTC. Protein sequence: CASLGQGGDEQFF.

The rearrangement links TRBV4-2 to TRBJ2-3, with 14 positions matching TRBD2. The CDR3 loop spans 16 amino acids. Trimming removed 7 bases from V and 12 bases from J; junction bases left unmatched: 15. CDR1 is LGHNA, CDR2 YNFKEQ, per germline. CDR3 DNA sequence: TGTGCCAGCACCCCGACTAGCGGGGGGGCGAAGGATCCCCAGTATTTT. Translating gives CASTPTSGGAKDPQYF.

The rearrangement links TRBV6-5 to TRBJ1-3; D is perhaps TRBD1 (6 bases). Trimming took 0 bases from V and 8 from J, leaving 17 bases between them. Germline loops: CDR1 MNHEY, CDR2 SVGAGI. This CDR3 spans 16 amino acids. CDR3 loop: CASSYSTWGKGDTIYF. The CDR3 bases are TGTGCCAGCAGTTACTCGACGTGGGGAAAGGGGGACACCATATATTTT.

The rearrangement links TRBV19 to TRBJ2-7; TRBD1 matches at 9 bases. The CDR3 totals 12 residues. Germline CDR1 reads LNHDA; CDR2 reads SQIVND (reference sequence). Germline trimming cut 9 bases from V and 3 bases from J; bases unmatched to any gene: 3. CDR3 amino acids: CASRTGDYEQYF. The DNA of the CDR3 is TGTGCCAGCCGGACAGGGGACTACGAGCAGTACTTC.

The CDR3: CASSLQGATQETQYF. In nucleotides, the CDR3 is TGTGCCAGCAGCTTACAGGGGGCCACCCAAGAGACCCAGTACTTC. The chain combines TRBV7-2 with TRBJ2-5; the match to TRBD1 covers 8 bases. V was pared by 2 bases and J by 1 base, with 3 bases of the junction left unmatched. This CDR3 is 15 amino acids long. The germline CDR1 and CDR2 sequences are SGHTA and FQGNSA.

The chain combines TRBV2 with TRBJ2-7; D uncertain. Germline V gives CDR1 SNHLY, CDR2 FYNNEI. This CDR3 contains 15 residues. The ends were cut back, 2 bases at V and 4 bases at J, with 15 bases in the middle. The CDR3 nucleotides read TGTGCCAGCAGTGAAAGTACCCAGGTCGGGTACGAGCAGTACTTC. Translated: CASSESTQVGYEQYF.

In nucleotides, the CDR3 is TGTGCCAGCAGCTTGGGTTCCGGACTAGCGGGTAATGAGCAGTTCTTC. Protein product: CASSLGSGLAGNEQFF. V gene TRBV5-5 combines with J gene TRBJ2-1; 11 bases match TRBD2. The CDR3 spans 16 residues. CDR1 is SGHKS and CDR2 is YYEKEE in the germline V gene (reference sequence). The V segment lost 0 bases and the J segment 7 bases; nucleotides outside the gene matches: 6. Full variable domain (rest looked up from reference TRBV5-5 and TRBJ2-1): DAGVTQSPTHLIKTRGQQVTLRCSPISGHKSVSWYQQVLGQGPQFIFQYYEKEERGRGNFPDRFSARQFPNYSSELNVNALLLGDSALYLCASSLGSGLAGNEQFFGPGTRLTVL.

This chain connects TRBV29-1 to TRBJ2-3, with D perhaps TRBD1 (6 bases). Trimming took off 3 bases at V and 1 base at J, with 11 bases between the two ends. The germline V gene has CDR1 SQVTM and CDR2 ANQGSEA. The CDR3 length is 14 residues. CDR3 coding DNA: TGCAGCGTTGAGCAGGGGTTGGGCACAGATACGCAGTATTTT. It codes for CSVEQGLGTDTQYF.

V is TRBV4-1 and J is TRBJ2-5; D gene ambiguous. The germline V gene has CDR1 MGHRA and CDR2 YSYEKL. The germline V and J ends were trimmed by 1 base and 3 bases, with 12 bases remaining between them. CDR3 size: 15 residues. The CDR3 spells CASSQGSAEKETQYF. CDR3 sequence (DNA): TGCGCCAGCAGCCAAGGCTCGGCAGAAAAAGAGACCCAGTACTTC.

The chain employs TRBV30 and TRBJ2-7, with TRBD2 identical over 7 bases. V shed 2 bases, J shed 6 bases, and the junction held 10 bases outside the gene matches. CDR1 and CDR2 (germline): GTSNPN, SVGIG (reference sequence). The CDR3 contains 14 residues. The CDR3 here is CAWSKGLQRSEQYF. Here the CDR3 DNA reads TGTGCCTGGAGTAAGGGACTACAGCGGTCCGAGCAGTACTTC.

The chain employs TRBV7-8 and TRBJ2-7; D gene uncertain. Germline V gene data show CDR1 as SGHVS and CDR2 as FQNEAQ. V was pared by 1 base and J by 4 bases, with 11 bases between. This CDR3 is built from 14 residues. DNA for the CDR3: TGTGCCAGCAGCTTAGGGGTCCCCTCATACGAGCAGTACTTC. It is translated as CASSLGVPSYEQYF.

The chain carries TRBV2 and TRBJ1-1; D possibly corresponds to TRBD1 (5 bases). Germline CDR1 reads SNHLY; CDR2 reads FYNNEI. The V gene lost 11 bases and the J gene lost 4 bases, with 14 bases spanning the gap. The CDR3 covers 12 residues. The CDR3: CAVKYGATEAFF. The CDR3 coding sequence is TGTGCCGTCAAATACGGGGCCACTGAAGCTTTCTTT. Full variable domain (missing parts from reference TRBV2 and TRBJ1-1): EPEVTQTPSHQVTQMGQEVILRCVPISNHLYFYWYRQILGQKVEFLVSFYNNEISEKSEIFDDQFSVERPDGSNFTLKIRSTKLEDSAMYFCAVKYGATEAFFGQGTRLTVV.

The chain uses TRBV19 and TRBJ2-3; D gene ambiguous. The CDR3 runs to 17 residues. V dropped 4 bases and J dropped 1 base, with 18 bases sitting between them. Germline V gene sequence: CDR1 LNHDA, CDR2 SQIVND (reference sequence). The CDR3 DNA reads as TGTGCCAGTAGTAAGGTAGGAGTAGAGGACGGCACAGATACGCAGTATTTT. Translating gives CASSKVGVEDGTDTQYF.